The clone carrying this T cell receptor (beta chain) counts as medium-sized (0.01 to 0.1%). This entry comes from a study of metastatic and nonmetastatic thyroid tumors. The CDR3 runs 15 residues. CDR1 is ENHRY, CDR2 SYGVKD, per germline. V was clipped by 0 bases and J by 0 bases, with 8 bases between them. With MiXCR, TCRdb reprocessed the PCR reads. The table has about 9,000 clones, under 15% seen once. Thyroid surgery took place with no prior treatment in any patient. Source material: blood. The TCR comes from a female donor with papillary thyroid cancer or a benign thyroid nodule (not recorded which). Some clones in this sample may be carry-over from other donors' samples. The genes are TRBV10-3 and TRBJ1-2; no reliable D call. In DNA, the CDR3 is TGTGCCATCAGTGAGTCCCAGGCGGCTAACTATGGCTACACCTTC. It specifies CAISESQAANYGYTF.